This TCR beta chain came from a study of control samples from healthy donors and cancer patients (dated by TCRdb to the early 2020s). To prepare the library, the immunoSEQ multiplex PCR assay was applied. This is the immuneACCESS table as TCRdb keeps it, with only in-frame sequences that have V and J called. A part of the clones is gone; compared with another copy, unresolved V genes explain less than half, and the rest is unexplained. For this sample there are about 190,000 clones; roughly nine tenths appear just once. Less than 2% of the sample goes to the ten largest clones. About this clone: No cognate antigen has been identified for it. No much larger clonotype is one base removed from it; base qualities were not supplied.

The CDR3 has 17 amino acids, counting the end cysteine and phenylalanine. The read is trimmed to its CDR3 DNA, 51 bases read in frame from base 1. Between the V and J ends, shortened by 0 bases and 9 bases respectively, the junction contains 21 bases. From the germline V gene, CDR1 is MNHNS and CDR2 is SASEGT. The receptor comes from a man aged 30 to 39 in good health. Rearrangement joined TRBV6-1 to TRBJ1-5; the D gene identity is not certain. Sequences were obtained from blood. This receptor carries the CDR3 CASSEAPPFQGEWPQHF. In nucleotide form, the sequence is TGTGCCAGCAGTGAAGCCCCCCCATTTCAAGGTGAATGGCCCCAGCATTTT.